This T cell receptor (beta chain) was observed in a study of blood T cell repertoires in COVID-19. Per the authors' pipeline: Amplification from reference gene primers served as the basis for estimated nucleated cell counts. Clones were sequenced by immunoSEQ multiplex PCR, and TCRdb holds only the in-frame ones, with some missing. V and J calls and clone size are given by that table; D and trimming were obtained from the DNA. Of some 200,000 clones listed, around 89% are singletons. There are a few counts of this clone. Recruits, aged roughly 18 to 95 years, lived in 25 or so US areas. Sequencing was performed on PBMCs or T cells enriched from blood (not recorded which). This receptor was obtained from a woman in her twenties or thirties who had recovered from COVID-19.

CDR3 protein: CATRRDRGANQPQHF. The CDR3 DNA is TGTGCCACCCGAAGGGACAGGGGGGCCAATCAGCCCCAGCATTTT. This rearrangement joins TRBV10-3 to TRBJ1-5, with 11 bases identical to TRBD1. Germline loops: CDR1 ENHRY, CDR2 SYGVKD. The CDR3 covers 15 residues. Germline trimming cut 10 bases from V and 3 bases from J; bases unmatched to any gene: 8.